Below, 19 T cell receptor beta chains from the same sample are listed, as sequenced in a study of T-cell memory formation after mild COVID-19. TCRdb re-analysed the 5' RACE reads in MiXCR, keeping a single row per CDR3 protein. The sample yields 530,000 or so distinct CDR3 sequences, about 18% seen once. The sequencing sample was made of PBMCs or a T cell subset sorted from them (not recorded which). All receptors derive from an adult woman who had mild COVID-19 (a few samples of this study predate the infection). Cell type and time point are not known.

The chain is built from TRBV15 and TRBJ2-7, with 9 positions matching TRBD2. The trim removed 3 bases at V and 6 bases at J, leaving 21 bases unmatched. CDR3 length: 19 residues. Germline V gene data show CDR1 as LNHNV and CDR2 as YYDKDF (reference sequence). The CDR3 region has the DNA TGTGCCACCAGCAGGTTCACTTTAGCGGGAGCCCTACCACCCACCGAGCAGTACTTC. It is translated as CATSRFTLAGALPPTEQYF.

This chain joins TRBV4-1 and TRBJ2-7; D gene ambiguous. The V gene's germline CDR1 is MGHRA and CDR2 YSYEKL. The CDR3 extends over 19 amino acids. Trimming took off 1 base at V and 2 bases at J, with 24 bases between the two ends. DNA for the CDR3: TGCGCCAGCAGCCAAGGAAGCAGCCTACTCCCCCGGCAGACCTACGAGCAGTACTTC. Protein sequence: CASSQGSSLLPRQTYEQYF.

Many counts were recorded for this clonotype. The genes are TRBV20-1 and TRBJ2-5; D may correspond to TRBD1 or TRBD2 (6 bases each). V was cut by 3 bases and J by 4 bases, with 15 bases left in between. This CDR3 is 14 amino acids long. Germline V gives CDR1 DFQATT, CDR2 SNEGSKA (reference sequence). The DNA for the CDR3 is TGCAGTGCTAGGAGGGGCAGGGGAGGAGAGACCCAGTACTTC. Its translation: CSARRGRGGETQYF.

In this sample, this clonotype turned up many times. The chain is built from TRBV24-1 and TRBJ2-7; 10 bases map to TRBD1. V dropped 3 bases and J dropped 2; count of bases not matched to a gene: 3. The CDR3 is 15 residues long. Germline CDR1 reads KGHDR; CDR2 reads SFDVKD. This CDR3 is CATSDHGQGAYEQYF. The CDR3 nucleotides read TGTGCCACCAGTGATCACGGACAGGGGGCCTACGAGCAGTACTTC.

The V gene is TRBV24-1, the J gene TRBJ2-5, with no clear D. The V end was cut by 3 bases, the J end by 1 base, with 8 bases between. This CDR3 has 14 residues. CDR1 and CDR2 (germline): KGHDR, SFDVKD. CDR3 nucleotide sequence: TGTGCCACCAGTGATAGGAGCCTCCAAGAGACCCAGTACTTC. This sequence encodes CATSDRSLQETQYF.

This chain connects TRBV5-5 to TRBJ2-7; 8 bases map to TRBD2. Germline V CDR1 and CDR2: SGHKS, YYEKEE (reference sequence). This CDR3 contains 16 residues. Unmatched junction bases numbered 7, after V lost 2 bases and J lost 0 bases. CDR3 protein: CASSFRLAHSSYEQYF. The CDR3 DNA reads as TGTGCCAGCAGCTTCCGACTAGCGCATAGCTCCTACGAGCAGTACTTC.

This clonotype was counted only a few times. V is TRBV7-9 and J is TRBJ2-7; TRBD2 aligns across 8 bases. Germline-derived CDR1 and CDR2 are SEHNR and FQNEAQ (reference sequence). The ends lost 5 bases at V and 3 bases at J; junction bases unmatched: 18. The CDR3 length is 18 residues. CDR3 region: CASSHLGGQRGPNYEQYF. CDR3 nucleotide sequence: TGTGCCAGCAGCCACTTGGGGGGGCAGCGGGGGCCCAACTACGAGCAGTACTTC.

V usage is TRBV25-1 and J usage is TRBJ1-1, with a weak D call TRBD1 (5 bases). V dropped 3 bases and J dropped 10 bases, with 12 bases sitting between them. From germline, CDR1 is MGHDK and CDR2 SYGVNS. The length of the CDR3 is 12 residues. The CDR3 region is CASSDTGGGAFF. CDR3 in DNA: TGTGCCAGCAGTGATACAGGAGGTGGAGCTTTCTTT.

This clonotype was detected ten times or more. The CDR3 sequence: CASSPDAGGISNEQFF. The CDR3, as DNA: TGTGCCAGCAGCCCAGACGCGGGAGGGATAAGCAATGAGCAGTTCTTC. V usage is TRBV7-2 and J usage is TRBJ2-1; TRBD2 aligns across 9 bases. V shed 5 bases and J 6 bases; nucleotides not matched to a gene: 11. There are 16 residues in the CDR3. Germline CDR1 SGHTA, CDR2 FQGNSA.

This clonotype has a count of ten or more. This chain links TRBV7-3 with TRBJ2-3; a weak D match, TRBD2 (5 bases). The V gene's germline CDR1 is SGHTA and CDR2 FQGTGA. V was shortened by 6 bases and J by 1 base, with 11 bases between the two germline ends. The CDR3 runs 14 residues. The CDR3 protein is CASSLVGGTDTQYF. The CDR3 DNA reads TGTGCCAGCAGTTTAGTCGGGGGCACAGATACGCAGTATTTT.

A few counts support this clonotype. V usage is TRBV7-9 and J usage is TRBJ1-6; TRBD1 agrees at 8 bases. Per germline, CDR1 SEHNR and CDR2 FQNEAQ (reference sequence). This CDR3 has 15 amino acids. Germline trimming cut 1 base from V and 10 bases from J; bases unmatched to any gene: 6. In nucleotides, the CDR3 is TGTGCCAGCAGCTTAGTCCAGGGGGCTGGCTCACCCCTCCACTTT. Amino acid sequence: CASSLVQGAGSPLHF.

This chain joins TRBV5-1 and TRBJ1-2; D not resolved. Between the trimmed V and J ends, which lost 2 bases and 6 bases, there was a span of 8 bases. There are 12 residues in the CDR3. Germline CDR1 SGHRS, CDR2 YFSETQ. CDR3 region: CASSLGDNGYTF. CDR3 coding DNA: TGCGCCAGCAGCTTAGGCGATAATGGCTACACCTTC.

The chain has TRBV7-9 and TRBJ2-1, with 9 bases aligning to TRBD2. The CDR3 covers 15 residues. V was pared by 6 bases and J by 7 bases, with 10 bases of the junction left unmatched. Germline-derived CDR1 and CDR2 are SEHNR and FQNEAQ (reference sequence). CDR3 sequence reads: CASSYSGRFENEQFF. The DNA for the CDR3 is TGTGCCAGCAGTTATAGCGGGAGATTCGAGAATGAGCAGTTCTTC.

This chain joins TRBV30 and TRBJ2-7; TRBD1 or TRBD2 may be the D gene (5 bases each). With 4 bases removed from V and 4 bases from J, the gap between germline ends came to 20 bases. Per the germline V gene, CDR1 is GTSNPN and CDR2 is SVGIG (reference sequence). The CDR3 is made up of 15 amino acids. In DNA, the CDR3 is TGTGCCTGGACAGAGGGCAGGGTAGGGGCGTACGAGCAGTACTTC. Its translation: CAWTEGRVGAYEQYF. The whole variable domain, remainder taken from reference TRBV30 and TRBJ2-7, is SQTIHQWPATLVQPVGSPLSLECTVEGTSNPNLYWYRQAAGRGLQLLFYSVGIGQISSEVPQNLSASRPQDRQFILSSKKLLLSDSGFYLCAWTEGRVGAYEQYFGPGTRLTVT.

This clonotype was recorded a few times. The chain is built from TRBV5-1 and TRBJ2-1; D tentatively reads TRBD1 or TRBD2 (7 bases each). Germline V gene data show CDR1 as SGHRS and CDR2 as YFSETQ. The CDR3 extends over 16 amino acids. The V gene lost 7 bases and the J gene lost 6 bases, with 23 bases spanning the gap. This CDR3 is CASSRGGVPEGNEQFF. The DNA for the CDR3 is TGCGCCAGCTCCAGGGGGGGGGTCCCGGAGGGCAATGAGCAGTTCTTC.

The chain links TRBV10-3 to TRBJ2-3; 8 bases align to TRBD1. V shed 5 bases, J shed 6 bases, and the junction held 4 bases outside the gene matches. Germline CDR1 reads ENHRY; CDR2 reads SYGVKD. CDR3 length equals 13 residues. This CDR3 reads CAISQGAGDTQYF. The CDR3 region has the DNA TGTGCCATCAGTCAGGGGGCGGGTGATACGCAGTATTTT.

About this clonotype itself: Since a much larger clone is just one base distant, this may be a read error. The rearrangement uses TRBV7-2 and TRBJ1-6; 9 positions match TRBD1. CDR3 size: 15 residues. Germline V gene data show CDR1 as SGHTA and CDR2 as FQGNSA. V lost 5 bases and J lost 5; bases outside the gene matches: 4. As DNA, the CDR3 is TGTGCCAGCAGCCCCGGGACAGGGAATAATTCACCCCTCCACTTT. It is translated as CASSPGTGNNSPLHF.

This clonotype turned up a few times. The J gene is TRBJ2-1, the V gene TRBV27, with 10 bases fitting TRBD2. The CDR3 has 15 amino acids. The V gene end was trimmed by 4 bases and the J gene end by 5 bases; junction bases not matched to a gene: 5. CDR1 is MNHEY, CDR2 SMNVEV, per germline (reference sequence). The CDR3 loop reads CASSSQAGGNNEQFF. CDR3 bases: TGTGCCAGCAGTTCGCAAGCGGGAGGGAACAATGAGCAGTTCTTC.

The CDR3 nucleotides are TGTGCCAGCAGCTTCCGCCCGGGCCTTAGCACAGATACGCAGTATTTT. Protein sequence: CASSFRPGLSTDTQYF. V and J are TRBV7-2 and TRBJ2-3; D is ambiguous. The CDR3 covers 16 residues. Germline V gives CDR1 SGHTA, CDR2 FQGNSA. Trimming stripped 3 bases from V and 0 bases from J, with 13 bases between.